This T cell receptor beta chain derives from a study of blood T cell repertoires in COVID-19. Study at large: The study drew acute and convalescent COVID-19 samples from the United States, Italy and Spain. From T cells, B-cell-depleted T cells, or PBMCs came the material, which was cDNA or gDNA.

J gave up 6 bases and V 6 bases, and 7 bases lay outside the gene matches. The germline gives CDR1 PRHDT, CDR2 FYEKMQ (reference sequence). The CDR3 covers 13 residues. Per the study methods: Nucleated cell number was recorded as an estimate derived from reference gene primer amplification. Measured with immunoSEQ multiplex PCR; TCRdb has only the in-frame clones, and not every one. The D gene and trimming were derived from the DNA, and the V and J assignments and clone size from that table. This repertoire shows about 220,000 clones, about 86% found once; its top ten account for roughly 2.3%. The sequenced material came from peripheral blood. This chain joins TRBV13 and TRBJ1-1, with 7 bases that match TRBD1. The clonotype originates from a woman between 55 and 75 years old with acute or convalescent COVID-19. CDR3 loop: CASSSRQGSEAFF. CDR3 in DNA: TGTGCCAGCAGTTCGAGACAGGGATCTGAAGCTTTCTTT.